This TCR beta chain stems from a study of radiation and T cells in renal cell carcinoma. Method: immunoSEQ multiplex PCR; TCRdb's copy keeps in-frame clones and lacks some. The sample shows approximately 140,000 clones, roughly 90% of them seen only once. The time point here: baseline pretreatment blood. Treatment denoted: 15 Gy SBRT to primary tumor, nephrectomy 4 weeks later. The CDR3 extends over 13 amino acids. V gave up 8 bases and J gave up 8 bases; unmatched junction bases: 7. CDR1 is LNHDA and CDR2 is SQIVND in the germline V gene (reference sequence). Broader study findings: From baseline, blood top tumor clonotypes peaked at 2 weeks post-radiation.

Concerning this clone: The antigen is undetermined.

The sample in question was blood, obtained from a patient whose treatment included radiotherapy and nephrectomy. This chain connects TRBV19 to TRBJ1-4, with TRBD1 matching 8 bases. The clonotype comes from a woman between 65 and 79 years old with renal cell carcinoma. This chain's CDR3 is CASRSRGLEKLFF. CDR3 sequence (DNA): TGTGCCAGTCGAAGCAGGGGGCTCGAAAAACTGTTTTTT.